Listed below are T cell receptor beta chains from one sample, sequenced in a study of metastatic and nonmetastatic thyroid tumors. TCRdb re-clonotyped the PCR reads through MiXCR. The table has 20,000 to 25,000 clones, approximately 15% seen once. Sequenced: blood. Receptors were obtained from a female donor with papillary thyroid cancer or a benign thyroid nodule (not recorded which). Some clones in this sample may be carry-over from other donors' samples. Both conserved end residues are part of each CDR3. The D gene is left open where the match is weak. Only part of the rows carry a size: once, few, many, or a class if the clone is expanded.

CDR3aa | CDR3nt | abundance | j_gene | d_gene | v_gene
CASSLSAGGWTGELFF | TGTGCCAGCAGCTTATCAGCGGGAGGTTGGACCGGGGAGCTGTTTTTT | many | TRBJ2-2 | TRBD2 | TRBV11-1
CASSWGETQYF | TGTGCCAGCAGCTGGGGAGAGACCCAGTACTTC | many | TRBJ2-5 | - | TRBV11-2
CASSEGGGTDTQYF | TGTGCCAGCAGTGAAGGGGGGGGCACAGATACGCAGTATTTT | many | TRBJ2-3 | - | TRBV2
CASSMGLAGNTGELFF | TGTGCCAGTAGTATGGGACTAGCGGGGAACACCGGGGAGCTGTTTTTT | many | TRBJ2-2 | TRBD2 | TRBV19
CAWSPGAQPQHF | TGTGCCTGGTCGCCCGGGGCTCAGCCCCAGCATTTT | many | TRBJ1-5 | - | TRBV30
CASSLGSRGMTQYF | TGTGCCAGCAGCTTGGGGTCCCGAGGGATGACCCAGTACTTC | many | TRBJ2-5 | - | TRBV5-6
CSVESWANYGYTF | TGCAGCGTTGAATCCTGGGCTAACTATGGCTACACCTTC | many | TRBJ1-2 | - | TRBV29-1
CASRLTGGTEAFF | TGTGCCAGCAGGTTGACAGGGGGGACTGAAGCTTTCTTT | medium-sized | TRBJ1-1 | TRBD1 | TRBV6-2/TRBV6-3
CASSLRGYTEAFF | TGTGCCAGCAGCTTACGAGGATACACTGAAGCTTTCTTT | many | TRBJ1-1 | - | TRBV7-9
CASSYSGSQGGSYKQYF | TGTGCCAGCAGTTACTCTGGTTCTCAGGGTGGGTCCTACAAGCAGTACTTC | - | TRBJ2-7 | - | TRBV6-6
CASTASSSYEQYF | TGTGCCAGCACTGCGTCGAGCTCCTACGAGCAGTACTTC | many | TRBJ2-7 | - | TRBV11-2
CASSYSSGGLTDTQYF | TGTGCCAGCAGTTACTCGTCAGGGGGCCTCACAGATACGCAGTATTTT | few | TRBJ2-3 | TRBD1 | TRBV6-6
CASSQTTGGAYEQYF | TGCGCCAGCAGCCAAACGACAGGTGGAGCCTACGAGCAGTACTTC | many | TRBJ2-7 | - | TRBV4-1
CASSLVVRGSGNTIYF | TGTGCCAGCAGCTTAGTAGTACGGGGCTCTGGAAACACCATATATTTT | many | TRBJ1-3 | - | TRBV11-2
CASSLGWARDTEAFF | TGTGCCAGCAGCTTGGGCTGGGCTCGTGACACTGAAGCTTTCTTT | many | TRBJ1-1 | - | TRBV5-6
CSAASGTSGSRHF | TGCAGCGCCGCCTCCGGGACTAGCGGGAGTCGGCACTTC | many | TRBJ2-7 | TRBD2 | TRBV29-1
CASSEPGRQNIQYF | TGTGCCAGCAGTGAACCCGGACGCCAAAACATTCAGTACTTC | many | TRBJ2-4 | - | TRBV28
CASSFPGANVLTF | TGTGCCAGCAGTTTTCCTGGGGCCAACGTCTTGACTTTC | - | TRBJ2-6 | - | TRBV28
CASSQGGDSPLHF | TGTGCCAGCAGCCAAGGAGGGGATTCACCCCTCCACTTT | once | TRBJ1-6 | - | TRBV7-6
CASSPPWGGANVLTF | TGTGCCAGCAGCCCCCCTTGGGGTGGGGCCAACGTCCTGACTTTC | few | TRBJ2-6 | - | TRBV6-1
CASSPTRTSGRTQYEQYF | TGTGCCAGCAGTCCTACTAGAACTAGCGGGAGGACTCAATACGAGCAGTACTTC | many | TRBJ2-7 | TRBD2 | TRBV6-5
CASSVGSGSYEQYF | TGTGCCAGCAGCGTAGGGAGTGGGTCCTACGAGCAGTACTTC | many | TRBJ2-7 | - | TRBV9
CASSVVSGGWNEQFF | TGTGCCAGCAGCGTAGTTTCGGGAGGGTGGAATGAGCAGTTCTTC | many | TRBJ2-1 | TRBD2 | TRBV9
CASRALGSTEAFF | TGTGCCAGTAGGGCACTGGGGAGCACTGAAGCTTTCTTT | many | TRBJ1-1 | - | TRBV19
CASSPGQAPSPYGYTF | TGTGCCAGCAGCCCCGGACAGGCCCCATCCCCCTATGGCTACACCTTC | many | TRBJ1-2 | TRBD1 | TRBV5-4
CASSQETSGRGGNNEQFF | TGTGCCAGCAGCCAGGAAACTAGCGGGAGAGGAGGGAACAATGAGCAGTTCTTC | once | TRBJ2-1 | TRBD2 | TRBV11-2
CASSSTHTDTQYF | TGTGCCAGCAGCTCAACACACACAGATACGCAGTATTTT | - | TRBJ2-3 | - | TRBV5-6
CASWSAASGYNEQFF | TGTGCCAGCTGGTCGGCTGCCTCGGGTTACAATGAGCAGTTCTTC | once | TRBJ2-1 | - | TRBV11-1
CAWSPPSGTRPLHF | TGTGCCTGGAGCCCCCCCAGCGGGACCCGACCCCTCCACTTT | many | TRBJ1-6 | - | TRBV30
CASSLGGVGYTGELFF | TGTGCCAGCAGTCTAGGGGGCGTCGGGTACACCGGGGAGCTGTTTTTT | many | TRBJ2-2 | TRBD1 | TRBV7-3
CASSQTSGGGNTQYF | TGTGCCAGCAGTCAAACTAGCGGGGGGGGCAATACGCAGTATTTT | many | TRBJ2-3 | TRBD2 | TRBV6-1
CSARRGLTINEQFF | TGCAGTGCTAGGCGGGGCCTCACTATCAATGAGCAGTTCTTC | - | TRBJ2-1 | - | TRBV20-1
CATSRQAGDPYEQYF | TGTGCCACCAGCAGACAAGCGGGGGACCCCTACGAGCAGTACTTC | medium-sized | TRBJ2-7 | TRBD2 | TRBV15
CASKNSWWEETQYF | TGTGCCAGCAAGAATTCGTGGTGGGAAGAGACCCAGTACTTC | medium-sized | TRBJ2-5 | - | TRBV27
CSARDATPGERFMVYGYTF | TGCAGTGCTAGAGATGCTACACCCGGGGAGCGCTTCATGGTCTATGGCTACACCTTC | - | TRBJ1-2 | - | TRBV20-1
CASSLTPHWDIPSITDTQYF | TGTGCCAGCAGTTTAACCCCCCATTGGGACATCCCGTCGATCACAGATACGCAGTATTTT | many | TRBJ2-3 | - | TRBV28
CASSIAHTEAFF | TGTGCCAGTAGTATAGCCCACACTGAAGCTTTCTTT | many | TRBJ1-1 | - | TRBV19
CSASSAYRAGGTEAFF | TGCAGTGCTAGTAGCGCTTACAGGGCAGGGGGAACTGAAGCTTTCTTT | many | TRBJ1-1 | TRBD1 | TRBV20-1
CASGQGGMNTEAFF | TGTGCCAGCGGTCAAGGCGGGATGAACACTGAAGCTTTCTTT | - | TRBJ1-1 | - | TRBV6-1
CASSAGTGYNEQFF | TGTGCCAGCAGCGCCGGGACAGGGTACAATGAGCAGTTCTTC | medium-sized | TRBJ2-1 | TRBD1 | TRBV6-1
CASSYLQGTEAFF | TGTGCCAGCAGCTACCTACAGGGGACTGAAGCTTTCTTT | - | TRBJ1-1 | TRBD1 | TRBV3-1
CASSPGQGNQPQHF | TGTGCCAGCAGCCCAGGACAGGGTAATCAGCCCCAGCATTTT | medium-sized | TRBJ1-5 | TRBD1 | TRBV7-8
CASSYWRGPQETQYF | TGTGCCAGCAGCTACTGGCGGGGCCCCCAAGAGACCCAGTACTTC | many | TRBJ2-5 | - | TRBV11-2